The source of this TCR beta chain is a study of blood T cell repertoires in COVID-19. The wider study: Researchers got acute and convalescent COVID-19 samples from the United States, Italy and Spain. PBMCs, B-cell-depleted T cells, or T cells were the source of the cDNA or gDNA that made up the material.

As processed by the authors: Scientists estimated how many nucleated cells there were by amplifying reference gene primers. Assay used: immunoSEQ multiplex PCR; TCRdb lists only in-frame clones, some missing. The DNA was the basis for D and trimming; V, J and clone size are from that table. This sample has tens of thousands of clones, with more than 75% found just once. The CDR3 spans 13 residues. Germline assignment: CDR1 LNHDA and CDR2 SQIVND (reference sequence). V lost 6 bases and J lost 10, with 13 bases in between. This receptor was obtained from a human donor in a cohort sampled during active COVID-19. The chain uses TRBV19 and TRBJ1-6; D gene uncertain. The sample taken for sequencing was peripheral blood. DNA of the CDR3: TGTGCCAGTAGCCCCCCGGGGAGATCACCCCTCCACTTT. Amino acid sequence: CASSPPGRSPLHF. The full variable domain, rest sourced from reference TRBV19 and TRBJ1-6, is DGGITQSPKYLFRKEGQNVTLSCEQNLNHDAMYWYRQDPGQGLRLIYYSQIVNDFQKGDIAEGYSVSREKKESFPLTVTSAQKNPTAFYLCASSPPGRSPLHFGNGTRLTVT.